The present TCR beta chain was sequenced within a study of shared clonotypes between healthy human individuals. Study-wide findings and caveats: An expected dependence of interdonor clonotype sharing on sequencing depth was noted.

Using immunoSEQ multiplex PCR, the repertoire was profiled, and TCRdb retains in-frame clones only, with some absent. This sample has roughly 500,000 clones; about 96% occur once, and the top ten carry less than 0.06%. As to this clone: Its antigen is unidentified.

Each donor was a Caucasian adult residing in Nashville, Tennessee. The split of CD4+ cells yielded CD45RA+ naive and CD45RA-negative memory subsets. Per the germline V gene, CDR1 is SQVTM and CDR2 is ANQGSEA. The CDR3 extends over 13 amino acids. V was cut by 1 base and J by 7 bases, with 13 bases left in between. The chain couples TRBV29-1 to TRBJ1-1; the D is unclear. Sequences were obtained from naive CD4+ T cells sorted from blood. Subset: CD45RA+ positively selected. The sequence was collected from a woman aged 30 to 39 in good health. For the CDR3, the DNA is TGCAGCGTTGAAGGAGAGGGAAGGAGTGAAGCTTTCTTT. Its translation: CSVEGEGRSEAFF.